These T cell receptor beta chains were read from a single sample in a study of shared clonotypes between healthy human individuals. Using immunoSEQ multiplex PCR, the repertoire was profiled, and TCRdb retains in-frame clones only, with some absent. The table shows about 490,000 clones, with 76% occurring only once. Material: PBMCs. All receptors come from a middle-aged woman in good health. Some clones in this sample may be carry-over from other donors' samples. Each CDR3 is given with its conserved first and last residue. The D gene is left open where the match is weak. Not all rows give a size; the values are once, few, many and, for expanded clones, a class.

j_gene	abundance	v_gene	d_gene	CDR3aa	CDR3nt
TRBJ2-5	NA	TRBV5-1	NA	CASSRPLASETQYF	TGCGCCAGCAGCAGGCCCCTAGCGTCAGAGACCCAGTACTTC
TRBJ1-1	NA	TRBV6-1	NA	CASSTQVNTEAFF	TGTGCCAGCAGTACACAGGTAAACACTGAAGCTTTCTTT
TRBJ2-7	once	TRBV2	TRBD2	CASSGFLAASYEQYF	TGTGCCAGCAGTGGTTTTCTAGCGGCTTCCTACGAGCAGTACTTC
TRBJ2-7	NA	TRBV7-2	TRBD2	CASSYLAVSSYEQYF	TGTGCCAGCAGCTACCTAGCGGTTAGCTCCTACGAGCAGTACTTC
TRBJ1-3	NA	TRBV19	NA	CASSSRAAGEDTIYF	TGTGCCAGTAGTTCGCGGGCAGCGGGTGAGGACACCATATATTTT
TRBJ2-3	NA	TRBV5-1	NA	CASSLDRAGDTQYF	TGCGCCAGCAGCTTGGACAGGGCGGGAGATACGCAGTATTTT
TRBJ2-1	NA	TRBV6-6	NA	CASSYGAGSYSEQFF	TGTGCCAGCAGTTACGGGGCGGGATCTTACAGTGAGCAGTTCTTC
TRBJ1-6	NA	TRBV6-6	TRBD1	CASRLQGNNSPLHF	TGTGCCAGCAGACTACAGGGGAATAATTCACCCCTCCACTTT
TRBJ2-3	NA	TRBV6-5	TRBD2	CASSLAGGAPDTQYF	TGTGCCAGCAGTTTAGCGGGAGGGGCTCCAGATACGCAGTATTTT
TRBJ1-1	many	TRBV29-1	NA	CSVEPSHLVSDMNTEAFF	TGCAGCGTTGAACCTTCCCACTTGGTGTCGGATATGAACACTGAAGCTTTCTTT
TRBJ1-5	once	TRBV30	TRBD1	CAWSRTGGPQPQHF	TGTGCCTGGAGTCGGACAGGGGGTCCTCAGCCCCAGCATTTT
TRBJ1-1	NA	TRBV19	NA	CASRSSPLDAQEAFF	TGTGCCAGCCGATCTTCCCCTTTGGATGCCCAAGAAGCTTTCTTT
TRBJ2-2	NA	TRBV4-1	NA	CASSQDQWEALSGELFF	TGCGCCAGCAGCCAAGATCAGTGGGAGGCCCTTTCCGGAGAGCTGTTTTTT
TRBJ2-1	NA	TRBV7-9	TRBD1	CASSLDRGSYNEQFF	TGTGCCAGCAGCTTAGACAGGGGGTCCTACAATGAGCAGTTCTTC
TRBJ2-1	NA	TRBV18	TRBD2	CASSPQLAGVYNEQFF	TGTGCCAGCTCACCGCAACTAGCGGGGGTATACAATGAGCAGTTCTTC
TRBJ2-5	NA	TRBV11-2	TRBD1	CASSSGQGVQETQYF	TGTGCCAGCAGCTCGGGACAGGGTGTGCAGGAGACCCAGTACTTC
TRBJ2-2	NA	TRBV5-1	TRBD1	CASSLEGQGNTGELFF	TGCGCCAGCAGCTTGGAGGGACAGGGGAACACCGGGGAGCTGTTTTTT
TRBJ2-7	NA	TRBV4-3	NA	CASSPGLLNEQYF	TGCGCCAGCAGCCCCGGGCTGCTAAACGAGCAGTACTTC
TRBJ1-1	NA	TRBV11-2	NA	CASSLFRGLEAFF	TGTGCCAGCAGCTTATTCCGCGGACTTGAAGCTTTCTTT
TRBJ2-1	few	TRBV5-1	TRBD2	CASSLAPAGGPNEQFF	TGCGCCAGCAGCTTGGCCCCAGCGGGAGGCCCCAATGAGCAGTTCTTC
TRBJ2-7	few	TRBV28	TRBD2	CASRSSGRNDEQYF	TGTGCCAGCAGATCTAGCGGGAGGAACGACGAGCAGTACTTC
TRBJ1-2	NA	TRBV18	TRBD1	CASSPLMGQGELYYGYTF	TGTGCCAGCTCCCCCCTGATGGGACAGGGGGAGTTGTACTATGGCTACACCTTC
TRBJ1-4	few	TRBV30	NA	CAWSGTRNEKLFF	TGTGCCTGGAGCGGGACACGTAATGAAAAACTGTTTTTT
TRBJ1-1	NA	TRBV5-4	NA	CASTSLGGRTEAFF	TGTGCCAGCACCTCCCTCGGGGGGCGCACTGAAGCTTTCTTT
TRBJ2-2	many	TRBV5-1	NA	CASSQTTGPGELFF	TGCGCCAGCAGCCAAACTACAGGGCCCGGGGAGCTGTTTTTT
TRBJ2-3	NA	TRBV30	TRBD2	CAWSLGRRTDTQYF	TGTGCCTGGAGCCTCGGGAGGCGGACAGATACGCAGTATTTT
TRBJ2-3	NA	TRBV5-1	NA	CASTWAGSTDTQYF	TGCGCCAGCACGTGGGCCGGCAGTACAGATACGCAGTATTTT
TRBJ2-5	NA	TRBV6-1	NA	CASSYNQETQYF	TGTGCCAGCAGCTACAACCAAGAGACCCAGTACTTC
TRBJ2-3	NA	TRBV11-2	TRBD2	CASSTHSGKGDTQYF	TGTGCCAGCAGCACCCATAGCGGGAAAGGGGATACGCAGTATTTT
TRBJ2-2	NA	TRBV27	NA	CASSLEGIQGTGELFF	TGTGCCAGCAGTTTAGAGGGTATTCAGGGCACCGGGGAGCTGTTTTTT
TRBJ1-1	NA	TRBV7-9	NA	CASSTPQPNTEAFF	TGTGCCAGCAGCACCCCACAGCCGAACACTGAAGCTTTCTTT
TRBJ1-1	NA	TRBV9	NA	CASSIQTGIVSEAFF	TGTGCCAGCAGCATCCAGACAGGAATAGTATCCGAAGCTTTCTTT
TRBJ2-1	few	TRBV7-3	NA	CASSATGNEQFF	TGTGCCAGCAGCGCAACAGGAAATGAGCAGTTCTTC
TRBJ2-7	NA	TRBV28	TRBD1	CASSLHRTGGLAREQYF	TGTGCCAGCAGTTTGCACCGGACAGGGGGCTTAGCTAGGGAGCAGTACTTC
TRBJ2-2	NA	TRBV25-1	NA	CASSVPASTGELFF	TGCGCCAGCAGTGTCCCAGCAAGCACCGGGGAGCTGTTTTTT
TRBJ1-1	NA	TRBV29-1	NA	CSATDTGINLGSEAFF	TGCAGCGCCACGGATACAGGCATTAATCTTGGTTCTGAAGCTTTCTTT
TRBJ2-7	NA	TRBV7-9	TRBD2	CASSLSASGSGEQYF	TGTGCCAGCAGCTTATCGGCTAGCGGGAGCGGCGAGCAGTACTTC
TRBJ2-7	once	TRBV4-3	TRBD1	CASSQVQGGLSEQYF	TGCGCCAGCAGCCAAGTACAGGGGGGTCTCTCCGAGCAGTACTTC
TRBJ2-6	NA	TRBV28	NA	CASSSVYISGANVLTF	TGTGCCAGCAGTAGTGTTTACATCTCTGGGGCCAACGTCCTGACTTTC
TRBJ2-2	NA	TRBV18	NA	CASFPAYHTGELFF	TGTGCCAGCTTCCCGGCGTATCACACCGGGGAGCTGTTTTTT
TRBJ2-7	NA	TRBV7-9	TRBD2	CASSPVVGGSSVEQYF	TGTGCCAGCAGCCCCGTAGTGGGCGGGAGCTCGGTCGAGCAATACTTC
TRBJ1-5	NA	TRBV28	NA	CASSSPPGNQPQHF	TGTGCCAGCAGTTCCCCCCCAGGGAATCAGCCCCAGCATTTT
TRBJ1-1	many	TRBV7-6	TRBD1	CASSLRDRDEAFF	TGTGCCAGCAGCTTACGGGACAGGGACGAAGCTTTCTTT
TRBJ2-1	NA	TRBV5-1	NA	CASSLGPAGNEQFF	TGCGCCAGCAGCTTGGGCCCGGCAGGGAATGAGCAGTTCTTC
TRBJ1-5	NA	TRBV28	TRBD1	CASSVQGTQPQHF	TGTGCCAGCAGTGTACAGGGGACTCAGCCCCAGCATTTT
TRBJ2-7	NA	TRBV6-1	TRBD2	CASSLELAGAYEQYF	TGTGCCAGCAGCCTCGAACTAGCGGGGGCCTACGAGCAGTACTTC
TRBJ2-7	NA	TRBV27	NA	CASRELGTTYEQYF	TGTGCCAGCAGAGAGTTGGGAACCACCTACGAGCAGTACTTC
TRBJ2-7	NA	TRBV15	NA	CATSRAGHLTLYEQYF	TGTGCCACCAGCAGAGCTGGACACTTAACCCTCTACGAGCAGTACTTC
TRBJ2-2	NA	TRBV11-3	TRBD2	CASSLMSGRGTGELFF	TGTGCCAGCAGCTTAATGAGCGGGAGGGGGACCGGGGAGCTGTTTTTT
TRBJ1-5	NA	TRBV5-5	NA	CASSPELYSNQPQHF	TGTGCCAGCAGCCCCGAACTTTATAGCAATCAGCCCCAGCATTTT
TRBJ2-1	NA	TRBV19	TRBD2	CASSSRGSGNYNEQFF	TGTGCCAGTAGTTCGCGAGGGAGCGGGAACTACAATGAGCAGTTCTTC
TRBJ1-3	few	TRBV7-9	NA	CASSSGVGTGNTIYF	TGTGCCAGCAGCTCCGGGGTCGGGACTGGAAACACCATATATTTT
TRBJ2-4	few	TRBV5-1	NA	CASSLNTRAKNIQYF	TGCGCCAGCAGCTTAAACACTAGGGCCAAAAACATTCAGTACTTC
TRBJ1-1	NA	TRBV7-7	NA	CASSSSQNTEAFF	TGTGCCAGCAGCTCCTCACAAAACACTGAAGCTTTCTTT
TRBJ2-7	NA	TRBV10-1	NA	CASSESPRDWSSYEQYF	TGCGCCAGCAGTGAGTCTCCCCGGGACTGGAGCTCCTACGAGCAGTACTTC
TRBJ2-2	NA	TRBV29-1	NA	CSVYVPNTGELFF	TGCAGCGTATATGTACCGAACACCGGGGAGCTGTTTTTT
TRBJ2-1	NA	TRBV27	NA	CASRIRTLSYNEQFF	TGTGCCAGCAGGATCCGGACACTCTCCTACAATGAGCAGTTCTTC
TRBJ2-2	many	TRBV2	NA	CASSARPWRAGELFF	TGTGCCAGCAGTGCGAGACCTTGGCGGGCCGGGGAGCTGTTTTTT